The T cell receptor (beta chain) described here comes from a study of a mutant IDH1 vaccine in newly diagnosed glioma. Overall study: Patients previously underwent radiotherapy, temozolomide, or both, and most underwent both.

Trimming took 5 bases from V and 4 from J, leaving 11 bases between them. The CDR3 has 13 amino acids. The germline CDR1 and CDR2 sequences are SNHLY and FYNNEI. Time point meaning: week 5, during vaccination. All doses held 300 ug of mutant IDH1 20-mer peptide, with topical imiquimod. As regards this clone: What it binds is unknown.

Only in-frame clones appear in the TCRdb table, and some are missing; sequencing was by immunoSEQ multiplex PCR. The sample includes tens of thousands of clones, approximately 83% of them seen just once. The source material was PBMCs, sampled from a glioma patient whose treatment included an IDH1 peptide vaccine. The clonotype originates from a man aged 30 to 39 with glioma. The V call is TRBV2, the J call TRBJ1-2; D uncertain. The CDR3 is CASSYTESYGYTF. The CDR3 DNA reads TGTGCCAGCAGTTACACGGAAAGCTATGGCTACACCTTC.